One sample yielded the 14 T cell receptor beta chains listed below, sequenced in a study of blood T cells in healthy people across ages. Through a sample-barcoded 5' primer and a J-beta primer mix, a second PCR was run for 7 to 11 cycles. TCRdb independently ran MiXCR on the 5' RACE reads; one entry per CDR3 protein. The profile shows approximately 850,000 distinct CDR3 sequences, 58% of them singletons. Sequenced: blood. Receptor source: a young man in good health.

Comments on this clonotype: A read error may explain this, as a much larger clone is one base away. The chain links TRBV29-1 to TRBJ2-5; D ambiguous. The CDR3 length is 14 residues. Per the germline V gene, CDR1 is SQVTM and CDR2 is ANQGSEA. The CDR3 protein is CSAERGRYEETRYF. DNA for the CDR3: TGCAGCGCCGAACGCGGACGGTACGAAGAGACCCGGTACTTC.

The sample holds a few counts of this clonotype. This chain links TRBV6-1 with TRBJ2-7; 7 bases align to TRBD2. The ends lost 8 bases at V and 4 bases at J; junction bases unmatched: 8. The CDR3 totals 13 residues. The germline V gene encodes CDR1 MNHNS and CDR2 SASEGT. The CDR3 bases are TGTGCCAGCTTGGGTTGGGAGGGTTACGAGCAGTACTTC. Translated: CASLGWEGYEQYF.

This clonotype was observed a few times. Since a much larger clone is just one base distant, this may be a read error. This rearrangement joins TRBV20-1 to TRBJ1-6, with D hard to call. The germline V gene encodes CDR1 DFQATT and CDR2 SNEGSKA (reference sequence). The length of the CDR3 is 13 residues. The CDR3 DNA follows: TGCAGTGCTAGTCTAGAGGAAAATTCACCCCCCCACTTT. It encodes CSASLEENSPPHF.

This clonotype showed up just a few times. V gene TRBV3-1 combines with J gene TRBJ2-5; a possible D gene is TRBD2 (6 bases). This CDR3 has 15 residues. Germline assignment: CDR1 LGHDT and CDR2 YNNKEL (reference sequence). With 0 bases removed from V and 1 base from J, the gap between germline ends came to 9 bases. For the CDR3, the DNA is TGTGCCAGCAGCCAAGATGGAGGGGCCCAAGAGACCCAGTACTTC. This encodes CASSQDGGAQETQYF.

This chain links TRBV6-5 with TRBJ1-1, with a possible D match to TRBD1 (5 bases). V was cut by 0 bases and J by 1 base, with 12 bases left in between. The CDR3 spans 16 residues. Germline CDR1 and CDR2: MNHEY and SVGAGI. The CDR3 nucleotides read TGTGCCAGCAGTTACTCGCCGAGTGGGGGGAACACTGAAGCTTTCTTT. Translating gives CASSYSPSGGNTEAFF.

J is TRBJ2-5 and V is TRBV7-6; D is possibly TRBD2 (7 bases). Per the germline V gene, CDR1 is SGHVS and CDR2 is FNYEAQ. V was cut by 1 base and J by 4 bases, with 13 bases left in between. The CDR3 extends over 15 amino acids. CDR3 amino acids: CASSLVWGGGETQYF. DNA for the CDR3: TGTGCCAGCAGCTTAGTTTGGGGGGGCGGAGAGACCCAGTACTTC.

V usage is TRBV29-1 and J usage is TRBJ2-7, with 8 bases that match TRBD1. Trimming cost V 4 bases and J 5 bases; bases outside gene matches: 19. This CDR3 contains 17 residues. Germline V lookup: CDR1 SQVTM, CDR2 ANQGSEA. Here the CDR3 DNA reads TGCAGCGTTGTAGTCAGGCCGGGACAGGACAAATCCGACGAGCAGTACTTC. As protein: CSVVVRPGQDKSDEQYF.

The J gene is TRBJ1-1, the V gene TRBV2; tentatively, D is TRBD1 (5 bases). Germline assignment: CDR1 SNHLY and CDR2 FYNNEI. Trimming removed 6 bases at V and 5 bases at J, with 10 bases between. This CDR3 is 12 amino acids long. The CDR3 DNA is TGTGCCAGCAGACAGGACGGAACTGAAGCTTTCTTT. Translating it yields CASRQDGTEAFF. Using reference TRBV2 and TRBJ1-1 for the parts outside the CDR3, the full variable domain is EPEVTQTPSHQVTQMGQEVILRCVPISNHLYFYWYRQILGQKVEFLVSFYNNEISEKSEIFDDQFSVERPDGSNFTLKIRSTKLEDSAMYFCASRQDGTEAFFGQGTRLTVV.

This clonotype showed up just once. The V and J genes are TRBV4-3 and TRBJ2-3; TRBD2 aligns across 8 bases. Germline values: CDR1 LGHNA, CDR2 YSLEER. With 0 bases clipped from V and 6 bases from J, the junction kept 5 bases outside the gene matches. The CDR3 is 15 amino acids. The CDR3, as DNA: TGCGCCAGCAGCCAAGAGTCTAGCGGGTCTGATACGCAGTATTTT. Amino acid sequence: CASSQESSGSDTQYF.

This chain links TRBV18 with TRBJ2-3; a possible D gene is TRBD2 (5 bases). The CDR3 sequence is 12 residues long. The V end was cut by 3 bases, the J end by 8 bases, with 9 bases between. The V gene's germline CDR1 is KGHSH and CDR2 LQKENI. Written as DNA, the CDR3 is TGTGCCAGCTCACCGGACTGGGCTACGCAGTATTTT. Translation: CASSPDWATQYF.

This clonotype has just a few counts. J is TRBJ2-7 and V is TRBV20-1; 7 nucleotides match TRBD2. V lost 6 bases, J lost 4 bases, and 9 bases stayed unmatched. CDR1 is DFQATT, CDR2 SNEGSKA, per germline (reference sequence). The CDR3 runs to 13 residues. CDR3 coding DNA: TGCAGTGCCACCGCGGAGCGGGGTTACGAGCAGTACTTC. Its protein is CSATAERGYEQYF.

The J gene is TRBJ1-4, the V gene TRBV3-1; 9 bases agree with TRBD1. The CDR3 totals 15 residues. V lost 3 bases to trimming and J lost 13 bases; unmatched junction nucleotides: 12. Germline assignment: CDR1 LGHDT and CDR2 YNNKEL (reference sequence). The DNA for the CDR3 is TGTGCCAGCAGCCAGAGTGCGGGACAGGGAGTCGGACTGTTTTTT. It is translated as CASSQSAGQGVGLFF.

The chain couples TRBV7-2 to TRBJ2-3; 8 bases fit TRBD2. V lost 1 base, J lost 2 bases, and 8 bases stayed unmatched. Germline V gene sequence: CDR1 SGHTA, CDR2 FQGNSA. There are 17 residues in the CDR3. CDR3 in DNA: TGTGCCAGCAGCTTAGGTCCAGCGGGAGAAGTCACAGATACGCAGTATTTT. Its protein is CASSLGPAGEVTDTQYF.

The chain joins TRBV14 to TRBJ2-2; D not certain. The CDR3 contains 16 residues. The V gene lost 3 bases and the J gene lost 7 bases, with 18 bases spanning the gap. The V gene's germline CDR1 is SGHDN and CDR2 FVKESK. CDR3 DNA: TGTGCCAGCAGCCACGCCACCACAGTTTCCATCGGGGAGCTGTTTTTT. This sequence encodes CASSHATTVSIGELFF.